Listed below are T cell receptor beta chains from one sample, sequenced in a study of cytomegalovirus exposure and HLA in healthy donors. TCRdb keeps only in-frame clones here, not all; method: immunoSEQ multiplex PCR. The sample has about 180,000 clones, 82% seen once; the top ten hold about 1.6%. The sequenced material came from PBMCs. All receptors derive from a man aged 35-49 years in good health and CMV-seronegative. Each CDR3 is given with its conserved first and last residue. The D gene is left open where the match is weak. Clone size is shown for a subset of rows, as once, few, many or a class of expanded clone.

TRBJ2-6 TRBD2 - TRBV5-6 CASSSTVAGRSGANVLTF TGTGCCAGCAGCTCGACGGTAGCGGGGCGCTCTGGGGCCAACGTCCTGACTTTC
TRBJ1-5 - - TRBV11-3 CASSRTGPGAYSNQPQHF TGTGCCAGCAGCCGCACAGGACCCGGCGCCTATAGCAATCAGCCCCAGCATTTT
TRBJ2-5 - - TRBV28 CASSPSGRVDGETQYF TGTGCCAGCAGCCCCTCCGGCAGGGTGGATGGAGAGACCCAGTACTTC
TRBJ1-5 - - TRBV5-4 CASSLAGGGPQHF TGTGCCAGCAGCTTGGCCGGCGGGGGACCCCAGCATTTT
TRBJ2-1 TRBD2 - TRBV6-5 CASSYFGGRAGREQFF TGTGCCAGCAGTTACTTTGGCGGGAGGGCCGGGCGTGAGCAGTTCTTC
TRBJ2-7 - - TRBV2 CASSELGQPSYEQYF TGTGCCAGCAGTGAGTTGGGGCAGCCCTCCTACGAGCAGTACTTC
TRBJ2-2 - - TRBV28 CASSLSGANTGELFF TGTGCCAGCAGTTTATCAGGGGCGAACACCGGGGAGCTGTTTTTT
TRBJ1-2 - - TRBV19 CASTSGIEGYTF TGTGCCAGTACTTCAGGGATAGAAGGCTACACCTTC
TRBJ1-5 - - TRBV6-6 CASSPLVGATNQPQHF TGTGCCAGCAGTCCCCTGGTAGGGGCCACAAATCAGCCCCAGCATTTT
TRBJ1-2 - - TRBV11-2 CASSSESGVNGYTF TGTGCCAGCAGCTCCGAGTCAGGGGTCAATGGCTACACCTTC
TRBJ2-3 TRBD1 few TRBV28 CASSDIQGPRTQYF TGTGCCAGCAGTGACATACAGGGGCCTCGTACGCAGTATTTT
TRBJ2-7 TRBD1 few TRBV19 CASKGTGSYEQYF TGTGCCAGTAAGGGGACAGGCTCCTACGAGCAGTACTTC
TRBJ1-4 TRBD1 - TRBV5-8 CASSTGQRNEKLFF TGTGCCAGCAGCACGGGACAGCGTAATGAAAAACTGTTTTTT
TRBJ2-5 - - TRBV7-3 CASSLVGQGGRETQYF TGTGCCAGCAGCCTAGTCGGACAGGGAGGGAGAGAGACCCAGTACTTC
TRBJ2-1 - - TRBV6-5 CASSSTQGRSYNEQFF TGTGCCAGCAGTTCTACCCAGGGTAGATCCTACAATGAGCAGTTCTTC
TRBJ1-2 TRBD1 - TRBV27 CASSLKGRLDRGENGYTF TGTGCCAGCAGTTTAAAGGGAAGGTTGGACAGGGGAGAGAATGGCTACACCTTC
TRBJ1-5 - - TRBV7-2 CASSPQGSSNQPQHF TGTGCCAGCAGCCCTCAGGGAAGTAGCAATCAGCCCCAGCATTTT
TRBJ1-2 TRBD1 - TRBV11-2 CASSLDRDDYTF TGTGCCAGCAGCTTGGACAGGGACGACTACACCTTC
TRBJ1-4 - - TRBV28 CASFATNEKLFF TGTGCCTCGTTTGCAACTAATGAAAAACTGTTTTTT
TRBJ2-1 - once TRBV21-1 CASSPGAFSYNEQFF TGTGCCAGCAGCCCAGGGGCGTTCTCCTACAATGAGCAGTTCTTC
TRBJ2-7 - - TRBV5-5 CASSLVEFSEQYF TGTGCCAGCAGCTTGGTCGAGTTCTCCGAGCAGTACTTC
TRBJ2-7 - - TRBV28 CASSLPAGLYEQYF TGTGCCAGCAGTTTACCCGCGGGGTTGTACGAGCAGTACTTC
TRBJ2-3 TRBD2 - TRBV7-8 CASSLYLAGPSTDTQYF TGTGCCAGCAGCTTGTACTTAGCGGGTCCCAGCACAGATACGCAGTATTTT
TRBJ2-7 TRBD1 - TRBV7-3 CASSLHTGGGQEQYF TGTGCCAGCAGCTTACACACAGGGGGCGGACAGGAGCAGTACTTC
TRBJ2-1 - - TRBV29-1 CSAGTNLYNEQFF TGCAGTGCCGGGACAAATCTATACAATGAGCAGTTCTTC
TRBJ2-1 TRBD2 - TRBV7-3 CASSDRGGKPNEQFF TGTGCCAGCAGCGATCGGGGGGGTAAACCCAATGAGCAGTTCTTC
TRBJ2-2 TRBD1 - TRBV5-4 CASSSRGQGAGELFF TGTGCCAGCAGCTCTCGAGGGCAGGGGGCCGGGGAGCTGTTTTTT
TRBJ2-7 TRBD1 - TRBV11-2 CASSTGQGRSEQYF TGTGCCAGCAGCACCGGACAGGGGAGGAGCGAGCAGTACTTC
TRBJ1-1 TRBD1 - TRBV7-9 CASSLLGQANTEAFF TGTGCCAGCAGCCTTCTTGGACAGGCGAACACTGAAGCTTTCTTT
TRBJ2-7 - - TRBV4-3 CASSQDLGDSLSSYEQYF TGCGCCAGCAGCCAAGATTTGGGCGACAGTTTGAGCTCCTACGAGCAGTACTTC
TRBJ1-6 - - TRBV18 CASSPDYQGSPLHF TGTGCCAGCTCACCCGATTATCAGGGTTCACCCCTCCACTTT